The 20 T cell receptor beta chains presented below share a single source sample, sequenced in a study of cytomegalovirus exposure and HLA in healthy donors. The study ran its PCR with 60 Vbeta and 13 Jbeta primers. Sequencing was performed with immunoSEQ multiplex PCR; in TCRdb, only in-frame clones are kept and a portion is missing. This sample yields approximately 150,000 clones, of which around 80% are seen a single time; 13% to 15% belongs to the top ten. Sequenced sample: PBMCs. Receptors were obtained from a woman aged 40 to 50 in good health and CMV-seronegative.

The CDR3 protein is CASSQGGLESEQYF. The CDR3 nucleotides are TGCGCCAGCAGCCAAGGCGGACTAGAGAGCGAGCAGTACTTC. The J gene is TRBJ2-7, the V gene TRBV4-1, with 7 positions matching TRBD2. The V gene's germline CDR1 is MGHRA and CDR2 YSYEKL. V lost 1 base to trimming and J lost 6 bases; unmatched junction nucleotides: 6. There are 14 residues in the CDR3.

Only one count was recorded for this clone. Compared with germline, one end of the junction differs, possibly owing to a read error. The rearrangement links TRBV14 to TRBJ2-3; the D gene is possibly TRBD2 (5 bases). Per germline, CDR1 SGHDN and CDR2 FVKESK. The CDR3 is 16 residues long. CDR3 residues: CASSPPRRVGTDAQYF. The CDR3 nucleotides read TGTGCCAGCAGCCCTCCTAGGCGGGTGGGCACAGATGCGCAGTATTTT. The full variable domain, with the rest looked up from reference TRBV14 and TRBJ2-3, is EAGVTQFPSHSVIEKGQTVTLRCDPISGHDNLYWYRRVMGKEIKFLLHFVKESKQDESGMPNNRFLAERTGGTYSTLKVQPAELEDSGVYFCASSPPRRVGTDAQYFGPGTRLTVL.

The DNA for the CDR3 is TGTGCCAGCAGTCCCCTTCTATATTTAGTGACTAGCGGTAACAATGAGCAGTTCTTC. Translation: CASSPLLYLVTSGNNEQFF. The V call is TRBV28, the J call TRBJ2-1, with 9 positions matching TRBD2. J was trimmed by 5 bases and V by 5 bases; bases with no gene match: 19. CDR1 and CDR2 (germline): MDHEN, SYDVKM. The length of the CDR3 is 19 residues.

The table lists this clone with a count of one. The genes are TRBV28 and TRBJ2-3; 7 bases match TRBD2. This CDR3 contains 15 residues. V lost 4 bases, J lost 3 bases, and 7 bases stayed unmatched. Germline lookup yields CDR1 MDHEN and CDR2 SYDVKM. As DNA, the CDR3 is TGTGCCAGCAGTTCCCCCCGGGGGGAAACAGATACGCAGTATTTT. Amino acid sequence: CASSSPRGETDTQYF.

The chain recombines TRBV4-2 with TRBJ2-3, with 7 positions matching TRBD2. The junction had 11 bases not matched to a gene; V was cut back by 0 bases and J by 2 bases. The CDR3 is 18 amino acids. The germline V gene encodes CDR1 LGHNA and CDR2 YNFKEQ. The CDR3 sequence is CASSQDRGSGSSTDTQYF. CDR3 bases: TGTGCCAGCAGCCAAGATAGGGGTAGCGGGTCTTCCACAGATACGCAGTATTTT.

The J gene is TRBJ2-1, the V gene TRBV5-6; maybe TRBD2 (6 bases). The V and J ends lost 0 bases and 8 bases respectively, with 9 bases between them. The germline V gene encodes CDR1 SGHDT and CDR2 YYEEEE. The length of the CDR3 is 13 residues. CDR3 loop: CASSLVGGDEQFF. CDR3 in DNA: TGTGCCAGCAGCTTGGTTGGAGGGGATGAGCAGTTCTTC.

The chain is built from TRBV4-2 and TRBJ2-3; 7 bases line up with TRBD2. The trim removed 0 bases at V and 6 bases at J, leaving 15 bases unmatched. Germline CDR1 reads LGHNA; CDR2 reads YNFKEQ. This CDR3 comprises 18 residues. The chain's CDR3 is CASSQDPRGSGSADTQYF. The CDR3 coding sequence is TGTGCCAGCAGCCAAGATCCCCGGGGTAGCGGGTCAGCGGATACGCAGTATTTT.

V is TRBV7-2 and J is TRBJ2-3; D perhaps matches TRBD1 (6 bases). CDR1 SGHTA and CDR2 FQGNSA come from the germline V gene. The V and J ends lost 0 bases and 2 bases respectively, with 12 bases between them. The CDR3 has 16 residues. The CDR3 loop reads CASSLAPGQHTDTQYF. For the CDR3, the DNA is TGTGCCAGCAGCTTAGCTCCGGGACAACACACAGATACGCAGTATTTT. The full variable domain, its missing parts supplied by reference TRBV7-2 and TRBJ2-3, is GAGVSQSPSNKVTEKGKDVELRCDPISGHTALYWYRQSLGQGLEFLIYFQGNSAPDKSGLPSDRFSAERTGGSVSTLTIQRTQQEDSAVYLCASSLAPGQHTDTQYFGPGTRLTVL.

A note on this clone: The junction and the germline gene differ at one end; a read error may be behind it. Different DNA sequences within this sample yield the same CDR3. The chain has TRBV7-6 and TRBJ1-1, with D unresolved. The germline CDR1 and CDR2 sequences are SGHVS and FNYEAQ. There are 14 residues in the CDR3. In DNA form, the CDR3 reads TGTGCTAGCAGCTTAGGACTGACGAACACTGAAGCTTTCTTT. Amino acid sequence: CASSLGLTNTEAFF.

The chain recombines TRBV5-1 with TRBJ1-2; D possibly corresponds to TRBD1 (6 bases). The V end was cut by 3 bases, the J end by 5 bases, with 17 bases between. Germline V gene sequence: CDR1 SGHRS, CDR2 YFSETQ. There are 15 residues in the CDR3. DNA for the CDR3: TGCGCCAGCAGCTGGCAAACAGGGAGTTCGTATGGCTACACCTTC. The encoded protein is CASSWQTGSSYGYTF.

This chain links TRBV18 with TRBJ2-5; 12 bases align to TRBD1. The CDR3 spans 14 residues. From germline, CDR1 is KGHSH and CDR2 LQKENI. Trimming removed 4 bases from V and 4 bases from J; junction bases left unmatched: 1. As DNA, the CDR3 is TGTGCCAGCTCACGGGACAGGGGGCGAGAGACCCAGTACTTC. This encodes CASSRDRGRETQYF.

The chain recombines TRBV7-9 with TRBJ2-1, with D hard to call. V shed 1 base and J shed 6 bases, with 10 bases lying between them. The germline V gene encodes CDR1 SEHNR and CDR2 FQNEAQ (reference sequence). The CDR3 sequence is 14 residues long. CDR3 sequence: CASSLGGKFNEQFF. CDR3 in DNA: TGTGCCAGCAGCTTAGGCGGAAAGTTCAATGAGCAGTTCTTC.

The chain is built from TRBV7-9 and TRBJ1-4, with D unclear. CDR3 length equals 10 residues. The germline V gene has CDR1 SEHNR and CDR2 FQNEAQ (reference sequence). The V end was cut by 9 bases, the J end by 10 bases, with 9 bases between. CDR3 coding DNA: TGTGCCAGTGCCGCGGGAAAACTGTTTTTT. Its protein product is CASAAGKLFF.

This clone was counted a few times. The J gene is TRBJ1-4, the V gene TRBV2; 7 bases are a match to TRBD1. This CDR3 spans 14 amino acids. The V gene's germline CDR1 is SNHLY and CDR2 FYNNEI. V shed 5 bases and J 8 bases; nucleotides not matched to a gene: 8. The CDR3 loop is CASSLQGNTEKLFF. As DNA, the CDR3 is TGTGCCAGCAGTCTACAGGGGAATACCGAAAAACTGTTTTTT. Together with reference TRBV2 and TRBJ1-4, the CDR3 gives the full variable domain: EPEVTQTPSHQVTQMGQEVILRCVPISNHLYFYWYRQILGQKVEFLVSFYNNEISEKSEIFDDQFSVERPDGSNFTLKIRSTKLEDSAMYFCASSLQGNTEKLFFGSGTQLSVL.

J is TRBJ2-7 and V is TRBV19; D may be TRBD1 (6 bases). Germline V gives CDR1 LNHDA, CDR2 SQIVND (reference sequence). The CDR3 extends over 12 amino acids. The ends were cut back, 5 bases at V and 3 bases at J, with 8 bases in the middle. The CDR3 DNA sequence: TGTGCCAGTAGTGGGGGCAGCTACGAGCAGTACTTC. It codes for CASSGGSYEQYF.

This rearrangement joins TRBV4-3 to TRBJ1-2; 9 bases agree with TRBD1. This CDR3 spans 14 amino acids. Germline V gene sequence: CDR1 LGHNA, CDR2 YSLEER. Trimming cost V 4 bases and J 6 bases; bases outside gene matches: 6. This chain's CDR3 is CASSPRTGVNGYTF. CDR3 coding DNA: TGCGCCAGCAGCCCCCGGACAGGGGTAAATGGCTACACCTTC.

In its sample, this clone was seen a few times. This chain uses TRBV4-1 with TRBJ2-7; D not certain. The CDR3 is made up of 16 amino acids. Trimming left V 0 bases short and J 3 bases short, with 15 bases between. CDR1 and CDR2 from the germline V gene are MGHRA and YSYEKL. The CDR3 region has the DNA TGCGCCAGCAGCCAAGATCGAGTCGGCGGTTACTACGAGCAGTACTTC. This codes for CASSQDRVGGYYEQYF.

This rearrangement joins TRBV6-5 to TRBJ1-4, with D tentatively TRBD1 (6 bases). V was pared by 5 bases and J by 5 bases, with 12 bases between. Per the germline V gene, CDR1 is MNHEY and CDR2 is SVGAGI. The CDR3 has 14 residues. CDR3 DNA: TGTGCCAGCAGTCCGAGGGGGGGGAATGAAAAACTGTTTTTT. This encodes CASSPRGGNEKLFF.

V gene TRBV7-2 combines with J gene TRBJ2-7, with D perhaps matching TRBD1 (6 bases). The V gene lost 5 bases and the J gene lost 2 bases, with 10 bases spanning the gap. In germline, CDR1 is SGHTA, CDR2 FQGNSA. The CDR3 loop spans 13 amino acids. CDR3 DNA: TGTGCCAGCAGCCAGGACAGAGCCTACGAGCAGTACTTC. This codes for CASSQDRAYEQYF.

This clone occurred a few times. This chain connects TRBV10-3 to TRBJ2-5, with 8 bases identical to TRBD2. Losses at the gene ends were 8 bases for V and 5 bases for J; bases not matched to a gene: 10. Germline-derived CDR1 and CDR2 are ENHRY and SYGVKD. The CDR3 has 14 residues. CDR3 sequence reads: CAIGNSGIRETQYF. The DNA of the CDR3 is TGTGCCATCGGGAATAGCGGGATTCGGGAGACCCAGTACTTC.